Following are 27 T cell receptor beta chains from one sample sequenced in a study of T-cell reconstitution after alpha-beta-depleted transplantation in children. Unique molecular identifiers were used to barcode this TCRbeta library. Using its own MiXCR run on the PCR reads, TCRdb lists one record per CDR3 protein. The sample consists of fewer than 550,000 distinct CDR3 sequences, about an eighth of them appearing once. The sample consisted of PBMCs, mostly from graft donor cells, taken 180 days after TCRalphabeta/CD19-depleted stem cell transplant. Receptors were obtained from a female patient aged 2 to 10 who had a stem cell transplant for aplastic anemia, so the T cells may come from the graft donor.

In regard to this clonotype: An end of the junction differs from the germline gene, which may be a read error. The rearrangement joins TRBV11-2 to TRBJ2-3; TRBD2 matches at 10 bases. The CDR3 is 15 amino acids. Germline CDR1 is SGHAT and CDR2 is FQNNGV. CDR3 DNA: TGTGCCAGCAGCCCCGGACTAGCGGCCACACATACGCAGTATTTT. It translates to CASSPGLAATHTQYF.

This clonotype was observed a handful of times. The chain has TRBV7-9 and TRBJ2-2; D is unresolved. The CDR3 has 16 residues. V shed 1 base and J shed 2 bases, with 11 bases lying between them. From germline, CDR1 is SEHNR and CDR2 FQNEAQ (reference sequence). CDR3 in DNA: TGTGCCAGCAGCTTAGGGGTGCAACCAAACACCGGGGAGCTGTTTTTT. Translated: CASSLGVQPNTGELFF. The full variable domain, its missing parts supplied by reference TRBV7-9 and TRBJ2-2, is DTGVSQNPRHKITKRGQNVTFRCDPISEHNRLYWYRQTLGQGPEFLTYFQNEAQLEKSRLLSDRFSAERPKGSFSTLEIQRTEQGDSAMYLCASSLGVQPNTGELFFGEGSRLTVL.

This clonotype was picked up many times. The CDR3 sequence is CASSLGQGNSPLHF. The CDR3, as DNA: TGTGCCAGCAGTTTGGGACAGGGGAATTCACCCCTCCACTTT. This chain joins TRBV12-3 or TRBV12-4 and TRBJ1-6; 10 bases are a match to TRBD1. CDR3 size: 14 residues. The junction had 0 bases not matched to a gene; V was cut back by 3 bases and J by 7 bases.

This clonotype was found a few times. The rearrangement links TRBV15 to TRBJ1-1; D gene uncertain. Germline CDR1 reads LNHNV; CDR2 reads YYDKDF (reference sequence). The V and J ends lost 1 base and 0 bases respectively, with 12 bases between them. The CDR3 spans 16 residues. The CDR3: CATSRGLARLNTEAFF. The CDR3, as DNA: TGTGCCACCAGCAGAGGTCTGGCCAGGTTGAACACTGAAGCTTTCTTT.

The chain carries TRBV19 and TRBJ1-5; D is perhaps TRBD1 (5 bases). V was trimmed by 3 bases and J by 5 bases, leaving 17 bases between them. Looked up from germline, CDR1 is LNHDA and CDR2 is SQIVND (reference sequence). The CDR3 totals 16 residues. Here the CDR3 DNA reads TGTGCCAGTAGTATTATCCTCGGGGGGACCCATCAGCCCCAGCATTTT. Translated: CASSIILGGTHQPQHF.

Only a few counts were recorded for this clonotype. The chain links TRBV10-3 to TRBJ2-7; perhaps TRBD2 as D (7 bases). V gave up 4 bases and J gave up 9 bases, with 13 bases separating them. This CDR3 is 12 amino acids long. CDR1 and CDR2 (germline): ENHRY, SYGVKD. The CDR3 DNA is TGTGCCATCAGTGCCCGAGGGGGGGTGCAGTACTTC. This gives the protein CAISARGGVQYF.

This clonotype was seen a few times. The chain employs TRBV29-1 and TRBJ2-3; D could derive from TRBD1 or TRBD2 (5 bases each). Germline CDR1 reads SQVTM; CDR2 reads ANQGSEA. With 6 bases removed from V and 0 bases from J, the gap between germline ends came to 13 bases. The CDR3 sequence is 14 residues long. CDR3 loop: CSVRDPTSTDTQYF. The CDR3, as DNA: TGCAGCGTCCGGGACCCCACTAGCACAGATACGCAGTATTTT.

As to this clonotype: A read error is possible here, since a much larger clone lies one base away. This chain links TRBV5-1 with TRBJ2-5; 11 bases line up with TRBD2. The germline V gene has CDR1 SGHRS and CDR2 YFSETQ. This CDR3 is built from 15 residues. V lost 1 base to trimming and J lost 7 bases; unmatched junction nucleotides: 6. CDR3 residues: CASSLLAGGLATQYF. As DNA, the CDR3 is TGCGCCAGCAGCTTGCTAGCGGGAGGACTGGCGACCCAGTACTTC. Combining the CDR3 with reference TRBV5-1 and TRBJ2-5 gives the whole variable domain KAGVTQTPRYLIKTRGQQVTLSCSPISGHRSVSWYQQTPGQGLQFLFEYFSETQRNKGNFPGRFSGRQFSNSRSEMNVSTLELGDSALYLCASSLLAGGLATQYFGPGTRLLVL.

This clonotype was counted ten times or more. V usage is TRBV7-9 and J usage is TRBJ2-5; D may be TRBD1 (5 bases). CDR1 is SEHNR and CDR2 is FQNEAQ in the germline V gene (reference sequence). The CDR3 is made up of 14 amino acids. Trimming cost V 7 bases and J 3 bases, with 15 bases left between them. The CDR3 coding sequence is TGTGCCAGCAACAACGGGCAGGGAAAAGAGACCCAGTACTTC. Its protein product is CASNNGQGKETQYF.

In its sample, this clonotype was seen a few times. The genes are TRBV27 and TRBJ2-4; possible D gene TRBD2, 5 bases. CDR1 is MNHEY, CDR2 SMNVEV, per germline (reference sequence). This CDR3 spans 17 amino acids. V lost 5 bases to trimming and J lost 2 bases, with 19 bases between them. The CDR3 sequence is CASSPLFAGRTKNIQYF. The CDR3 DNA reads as TGTGCCAGCAGTCCCCTCTTCGCGGGTCGGACCAAAAACATTCAGTACTTC.

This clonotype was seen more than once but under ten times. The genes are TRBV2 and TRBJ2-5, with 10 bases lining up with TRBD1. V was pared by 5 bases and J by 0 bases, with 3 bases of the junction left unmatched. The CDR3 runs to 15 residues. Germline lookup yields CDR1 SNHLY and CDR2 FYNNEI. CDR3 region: CASSWTGGNQETQYF. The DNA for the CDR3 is TGTGCCAGCAGTTGGACAGGGGGGAACCAAGAGACCCAGTACTTC.

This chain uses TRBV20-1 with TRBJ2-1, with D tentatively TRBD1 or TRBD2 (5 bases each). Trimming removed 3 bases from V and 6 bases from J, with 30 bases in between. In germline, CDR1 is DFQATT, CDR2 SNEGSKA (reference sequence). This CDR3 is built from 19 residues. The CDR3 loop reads CSASTYWDPRRIGGNEQFF. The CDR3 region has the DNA TGCAGTGCTAGTACCTATTGGGACCCCCGTAGAATCGGAGGCAATGAGCAGTTCTTC.

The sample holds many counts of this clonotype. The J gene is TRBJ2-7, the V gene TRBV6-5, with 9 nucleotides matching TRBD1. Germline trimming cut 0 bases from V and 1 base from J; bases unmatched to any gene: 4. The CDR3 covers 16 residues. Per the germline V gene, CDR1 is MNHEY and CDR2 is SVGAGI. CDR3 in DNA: TGTGCCAGCAGTTACTCATGGGGACAGGGTTCCTACGAGCAGTACTTC. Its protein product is CASSYSWGQGSYEQYF.

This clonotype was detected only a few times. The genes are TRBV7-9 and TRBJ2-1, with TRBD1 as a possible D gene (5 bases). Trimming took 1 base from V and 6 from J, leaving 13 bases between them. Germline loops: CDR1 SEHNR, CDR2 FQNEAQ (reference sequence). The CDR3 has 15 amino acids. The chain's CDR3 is CASSLDGAGPNEQFF. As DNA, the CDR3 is TGTGCCAGCAGCTTAGATGGGGCAGGACCCAATGAGCAGTTCTTC.

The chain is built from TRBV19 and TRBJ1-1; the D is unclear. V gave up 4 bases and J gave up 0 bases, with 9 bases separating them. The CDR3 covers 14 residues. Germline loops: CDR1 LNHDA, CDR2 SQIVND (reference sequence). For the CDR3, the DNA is TGTGCCAGTAGTAACCCTTGGGTGAACACTGAAGCTTTCTTT. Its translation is CASSNPWVNTEAFF.

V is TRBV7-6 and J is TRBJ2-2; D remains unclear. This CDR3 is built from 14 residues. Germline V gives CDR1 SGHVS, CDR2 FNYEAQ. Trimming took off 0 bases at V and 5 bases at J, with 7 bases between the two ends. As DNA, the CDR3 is TGTGCCAGCAGCTTAGCGCGGAGTACCGGGGAGCTGTTTTTT. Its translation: CASSLARSTGELFF.

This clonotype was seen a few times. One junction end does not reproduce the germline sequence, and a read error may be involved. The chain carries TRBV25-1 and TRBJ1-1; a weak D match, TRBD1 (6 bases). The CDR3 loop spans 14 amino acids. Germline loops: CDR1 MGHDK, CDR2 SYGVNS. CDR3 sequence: CASSEGGQDRPSFF. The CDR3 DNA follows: TGTGCCAGCAGTGAAGGTGGTCAGGACAGACCCTCATTTTTT.

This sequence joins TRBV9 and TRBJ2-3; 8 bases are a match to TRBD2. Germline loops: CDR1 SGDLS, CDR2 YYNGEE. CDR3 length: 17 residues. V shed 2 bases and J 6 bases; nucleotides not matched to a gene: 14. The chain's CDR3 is CASSVTPGAGDEDTQYF. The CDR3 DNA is TGTGCCAGCAGCGTGACCCCCGGAGCGGGAGATGAGGATACGCAGTATTTT.

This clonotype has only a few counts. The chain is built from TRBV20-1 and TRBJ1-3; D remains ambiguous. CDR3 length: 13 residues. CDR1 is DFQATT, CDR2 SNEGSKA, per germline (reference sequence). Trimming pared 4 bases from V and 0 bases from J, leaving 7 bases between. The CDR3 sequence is CSAIANSGNTIYF. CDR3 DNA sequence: TGCAGTGCTATTGCCAACTCTGGAAACACCATATATTTT.

CDR3 amino acids: CASSESWLRLAFYEQFF. Here the CDR3 DNA reads TGCGCCAGCAGTGAGTCGTGGTTGCGACTAGCCTTCTATGAGCAGTTCTTC. The chain uses TRBV10-2 and TRBJ2-1; 7 bases fit TRBD2. Germline loops: CDR1 WSHSY, CDR2 SAAADI. After removal of 0 bases from V and 8 bases from J, the junction contained 13 bases not matched to a gene. This CDR3 is built from 17 residues.

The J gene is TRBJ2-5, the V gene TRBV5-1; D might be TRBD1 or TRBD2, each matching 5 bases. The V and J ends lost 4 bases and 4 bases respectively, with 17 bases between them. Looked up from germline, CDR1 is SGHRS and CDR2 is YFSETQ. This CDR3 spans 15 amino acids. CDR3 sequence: CASSPEPGRGETQYF. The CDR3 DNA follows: TGCGCCAGCAGCCCCGAACCGGGAAGGGGAGAGACCCAGTACTTC.

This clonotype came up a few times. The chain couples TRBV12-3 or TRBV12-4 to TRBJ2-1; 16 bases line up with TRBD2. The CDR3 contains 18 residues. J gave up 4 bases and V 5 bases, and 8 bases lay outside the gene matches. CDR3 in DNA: TGTGCCAGCAGTGGATCCGGGACTAGCGGGAGGGTTTACAATGAGCAGTTCTTC. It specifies CASSGSGTSGRVYNEQFF.

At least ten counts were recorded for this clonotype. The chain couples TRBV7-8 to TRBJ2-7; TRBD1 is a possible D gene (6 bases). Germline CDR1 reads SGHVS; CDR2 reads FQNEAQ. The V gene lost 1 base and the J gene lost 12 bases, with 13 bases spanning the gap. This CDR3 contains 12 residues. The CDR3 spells CASSLEAGARYF. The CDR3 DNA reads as TGTGCCAGCAGCTTAGAGGCAGGGGCTAGGTACTTC. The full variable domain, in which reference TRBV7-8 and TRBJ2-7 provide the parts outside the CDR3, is GAGVSQSPRYKVAKRGQDVALRCDPISGHVSLFWYQQALGQGPEFLTYFQNEAQLDKSGLPSDRFFAERPEGSVSTLKIQRTQQEDSAVYLCASSLEAGARYFGPGTRLTVT.

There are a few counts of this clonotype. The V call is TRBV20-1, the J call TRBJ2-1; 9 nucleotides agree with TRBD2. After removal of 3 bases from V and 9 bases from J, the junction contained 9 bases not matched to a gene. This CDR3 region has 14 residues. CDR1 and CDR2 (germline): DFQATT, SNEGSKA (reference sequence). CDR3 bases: TGCAGTGCTAGGGCTAGCGGGAACGTGGGTGAGCAGTTCTTC. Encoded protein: CSARASGNVGEQFF.

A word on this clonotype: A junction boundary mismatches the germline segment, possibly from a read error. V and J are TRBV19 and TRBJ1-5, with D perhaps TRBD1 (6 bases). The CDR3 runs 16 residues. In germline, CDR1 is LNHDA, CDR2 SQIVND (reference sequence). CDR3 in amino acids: CDSSSKQGLANQPQHF. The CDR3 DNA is TGTGACAGTAGTTCTAAACAGGGCCTGGCCAATCAGCCCCAGCATTTT. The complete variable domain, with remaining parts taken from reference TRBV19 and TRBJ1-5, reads DGGITQSPKYLFRKEGQNVTLSCEQNLNHDAMYWYRQDPGQGLRLIYYSQIVNDFQKGDIAEGYSVSREKKESFPLTVTSAQKNPTAFYLCDSSSKQGLANQPQHFGDGTRLSIL.

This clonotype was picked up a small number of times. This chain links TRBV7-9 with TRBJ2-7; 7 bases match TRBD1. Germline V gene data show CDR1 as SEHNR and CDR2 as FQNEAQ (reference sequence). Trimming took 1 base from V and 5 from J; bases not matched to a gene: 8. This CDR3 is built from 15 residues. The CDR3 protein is CASSLDARGNNEQYF. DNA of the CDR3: TGTGCCAGCAGCTTAGATGCCAGGGGGAACAACGAGCAGTACTTC.

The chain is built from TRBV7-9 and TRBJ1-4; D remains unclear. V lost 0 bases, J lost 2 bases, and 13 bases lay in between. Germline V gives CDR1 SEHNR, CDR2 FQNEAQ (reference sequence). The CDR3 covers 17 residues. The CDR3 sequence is CASSLAPPLRTNEKLFF. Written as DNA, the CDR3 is TGTGCCAGCAGCTTAGCACCCCCGTTAAGGACTAATGAAAAACTGTTTTTT. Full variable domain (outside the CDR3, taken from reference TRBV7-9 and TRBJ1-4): DTGVSQNPRHKITKRGQNVTFRCDPISEHNRLYWYRQTLGQGPEFLTYFQNEAQLEKSRLLSDRFSAERPKGSFSTLEIQRTEQGDSAMYLCASSLAPPLRTNEKLFFGSGTQLSVL.